This T cell receptor (beta chain) was identified in a study of regulatory T cells in long-lasting Graves disease. Overall study results and limits: Shared public clonotypes totalled roughly 2,500 in persistent patients, compared with approximately 970 in new patients. Possibly, accuracy suffered from the small sample size.

This clonotype occurred many times. Its antigen is unknown. In building TCR beta libraries, iRepertoire HTBI primers were used together with Arm-PCR of CDR3 regions. TCRdb redid the calling of the multiplex PCR reads with MiXCR, one entry per CDR3 protein. Here the sample spans more than 300,000 distinct CDR3 sequences, over 9.5% being singletons. Sample time point: newly diagnosed GD, antithyroid drugs for less than 3 months. The TCR library was made from RNA that had been extracted from PBMCs in TRIzol. CDR1 and CDR2 from the germline V gene are SGHTA and FQGNSA. Trimming stripped 6 bases from V and 5 bases from J, with 14 bases between. This CDR3 has 14 residues. The same sample was also used in a study of T cells in Graves' hyperthyroidism and ophthalmopathy. That source reports: An initial round of RT-PCR targeting the TCR CDR3 relied on the HTBI primer set.

Material: peripheral blood mononuclear cells (PBMCs), obtained at new diagnosis, from a patient treated with antithyroid drugs. The chain combines TRBV7-2 with TRBJ1-5; D is undetermined. This receptor was taken from a woman aged 18-30 years with Graves disease. The CDR3 nucleotides read TGTGCCAGCAGAGCTTACATTGGTGATCAGCCCCAGCATTTT. It codes for CASRAYIGDQPQHF.